This T cell receptor beta chain appears in the sequencing data of a study of cytomegalovirus exposure and HLA in healthy donors. The PCR had 60 Vbeta and 13 Jbeta primers. Libraries were prepared by immunoSEQ multiplex PCR; TCRdb keeps only in-frame clonotypes and omits some of them. This table holds 160,000 or so clones, about two thirds found once. Trimming shortened V by 0 bases and J by 2 bases, and 10 bases separated the two germline ends. This CDR3 contains 15 residues. Germline assignment: CDR1 MDHEN and CDR2 SYDVKM. This chain uses TRBV28 with TRBJ2-5, with a weak D call TRBD1 (6 bases). The receptor was isolated from a woman younger than 45 in good health and CMV-seronegative. Sequenced input: PBMCs. CDR3 sequence (DNA): TGTGCCAGCAGTTTATGGAGGGGGTATCAAGAGACCCAGTACTTC. Translating gives CASSLWRGYQETQYF.